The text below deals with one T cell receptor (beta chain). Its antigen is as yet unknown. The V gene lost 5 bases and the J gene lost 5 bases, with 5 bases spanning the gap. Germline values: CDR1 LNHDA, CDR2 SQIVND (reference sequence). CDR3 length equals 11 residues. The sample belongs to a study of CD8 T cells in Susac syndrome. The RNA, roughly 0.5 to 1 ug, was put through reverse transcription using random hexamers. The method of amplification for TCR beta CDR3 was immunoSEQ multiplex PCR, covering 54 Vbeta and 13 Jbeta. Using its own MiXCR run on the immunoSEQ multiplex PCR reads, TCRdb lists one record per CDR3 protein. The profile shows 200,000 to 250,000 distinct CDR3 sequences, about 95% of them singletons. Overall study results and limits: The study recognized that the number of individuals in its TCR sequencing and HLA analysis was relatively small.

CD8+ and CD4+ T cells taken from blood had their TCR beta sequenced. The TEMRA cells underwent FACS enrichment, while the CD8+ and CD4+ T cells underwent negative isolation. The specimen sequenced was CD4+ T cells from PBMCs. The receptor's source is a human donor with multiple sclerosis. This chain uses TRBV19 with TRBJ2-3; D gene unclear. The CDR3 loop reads CASSEVDTQYF. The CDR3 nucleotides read TGTGCCAGTAGTGAGGTAGATACGCAGTATTTT.